These T cell receptor beta chains were read from a single sample in a study of vaccination and CD4 T cells after COVID-19. TCRdb re-called the PCR reads with MiXCR, one entry per CDR3 protein. In the table there are 20,000 to 25,000 distinct CDR3 sequences, around 37% of which are singletons. Their recognized antigens are unknown. The source was CD4+ T cells from blood, cultured in vitro, collected about 7 months after SARS-CoV-2 vaccination. These receptors were obtained from a human donor who had recovered from COVID-19. Both conserved end residues are part of each CDR3. The order of the fields is D gene, V gene, clone size, J gene, CDR3 protein, CDR3 DNA. A D gene is named only where the DNA matches it firmly. Part of the rows lack a size; the others show once, few, many or a class for expanded clones.

>TRBD2|TRBV27|NA|TRBJ2-2
CASSFRLAGAGTGELFF
TGTGCCAGCAGTTTCAGGCTAGCGGGAGCGGGCACCGGGGAGCTGTTTTTT
>NA|TRBV20-1|NA|TRBJ2-5
CSAPNSNFGFQETQYF
TGCAGTGCTCCCAATAGCAACTTTGGGTTCCAAGAGACCCAGTACTTC
>NA|TRBV11-3|few|TRBJ1-1
CASSLRVNTEAFF
TGTGCCAGCAGCTTGAGAGTGAACACTGAAGCTTTCTTT
>TRBD2|TRBV7-2|few|TRBJ2-4
CASSLGSGGDIQYF
TGTGCCAGCAGCTTAGGATCGGGAGGAGACATTCAGTACTTC
>TRBD2|TRBV7-9|few|TRBJ2-7
CASSLASSGGYMYF
TGTGCCAGCAGCTTAGCCTCTAGCGGAGGCTACATGTACTTC
>NA|TRBV11-1|few|TRBJ2-3
CASSLAGDTQYF
TGTGCCAGCAGCTTAGCCGGGGATACGCAGTATTTT
>NA|TRBV28|NA|TRBJ2-1
CASSLFGDTYNEQFF
TGTGCCAGCAGTTTATTTGGCGACACCTACAATGAGCAGTTCTTC
>NA|TRBV21-1|few|TRBJ1-6
CASFRGSPLHF
TGTGCCAGCTTCCGTGGATCACCCCTCCACTTT
>NA|TRBV27|NA|TRBJ1-5
CASSFYGQPQHF
TGTGCCAGCAGTTTTTACGGTCAGCCCCAGCATTTT
>TRBD1|TRBV7-9|medium-sized|TRBJ1-6
CASSPLQGNNSPLHF
TGTGCCAGCAGCCCCCTACAGGGGAATAATTCACCCCTCCACTTT
>NA|TRBV20-1|medium-sized|TRBJ2-1
CSANVYNEQFF
TGCAGTGCTAACGTGTACAATGAGCAGTTCTTC
>NA|TRBV5-4|few|TRBJ2-5
CASSQVAGRETQYF
TGTGCCAGCAGCCAAGTCGCGGGGCGGGAGACCCAGTACTTC
>NA|TRBV27|NA|TRBJ2-1
CASSLYGGTSYNEQFF
TGTGCCAGCAGTTTATACGGCGGAACGTCCTACAATGAGCAGTTCTTC
>NA|TRBV20-1|once|TRBJ1-1
CSARADPNTEVFF
TGCAGTGCTCGCGCGGATCCGAACACTGAAGTTTTCTTT
>NA|TRBV2|NA|TRBJ2-5
CASSAVFGAQETQYF
TGTGCCAGCAGTGCTGTTTTCGGGGCGCAAGAGACCCAGTACTTC
>TRBD1|TRBV7-2|few|TRBJ2-5
CASSRDRGQETQYF
TGTGCCAGCAGTAGGGACAGGGGCCAAGAGACCCAGTACTTC
>TRBD1|TRBV6-4|few|TRBJ1-5
CATGQGANQPQHF
TGTGCCACTGGACAGGGGGCGAATCAGCCCCAGCATTTT
>NA|TRBV7-9|NA|TRBJ2-2
CASSFMGRSNTGELFF
TGTGCCAGCAGCTTCATGGGGAGGTCGAACACCGGGGAGCTGTTTTTT
>NA|TRBV2|NA|TRBJ1-5
CASSEALRDSNQPQHF
TGTGCCAGCAGTGAAGCGCTCCGGGACAGCAATCAGCCCCAGCATTTT
>TRBD2|TRBV20-1|few|TRBJ2-7
CSARDFVLGTSREQYF
TGCAGTGCTAGAGATTTTGTTCTTGGGACTAGTCGCGAGCAGTACTTC
>NA|TRBV19|few|TRBJ2-5
CASSMGQGETQYF
TGTGCCAGTAGTATGGGGCAGGGCGAGACCCAGTACTTC
>TRBD1|TRBV20-1|NA|TRBJ1-2
CSARDRGTGNYGYTF
TGCAGTGCTAGAGATCGAGGGACAGGGAACTATGGCTACACCTTC
>NA|TRBV5-4|NA|TRBJ2-5
CASSPQRGGAETQYF
TGTGCCAGCAGCCCACAAAGGGGGGGGGCAGAGACCCAGTACTTC
>NA|TRBV20-1|NA|TRBJ1-1
CSARPRGGRLNTEAFF
TGCAGTGCTAGGCCTCGGGGGGGGCGGCTGAACACTGAAGCTTTCTTT
>TRBD2|TRBV19|few|TRBJ2-3
CASTPLGQRGGANTQYF
TGTGCCAGTACCCCACTCGGGCAGCGGGGAGGCGCGAATACGCAGTATTTT
>NA|TRBV6-1|NA|TRBJ2-7
CASKPSLAIYEQYF
TGTGCCAGCAAGCCCTCTCTAGCGATCTACGAGCAGTACTTC
>NA|TRBV7-2|few|TRBJ2-7
CASSSPQIGAYEQYF
TGTGCCAGCAGCTCTCCCCAGATAGGGGCCTACGAGCAGTACTTC
>TRBD1|TRBV2|NA|TRBJ1-5
CASSETGGRQPQHF
TGTGCCAGCAGTGAAACAGGGGGGAGACAGCCCCAGCATTTT
>NA|TRBV27|NA|TRBJ2-7
CASSLQGSLSEQYF
TGTGCCAGCAGCCTACAGGGAAGCCTTTCCGAGCAGTACTTC
>NA|TRBV15|NA|TRBJ1-5
CATSRGGTAGGNQPQHF
TGTGCCACCAGCAGAGGTGGGACCGCGGGAGGCAATCAGCCCCAGCATTTT
>TRBD2|TRBV6-2/TRBV6-3|NA|TRBJ2-7
CASSYSRSRDSGRAPAEQYF
TGTGCCAGCAGTTACTCGAGGAGCCGGGACAGCGGGAGGGCCCCCGCCGAGCAGTACTTC
>NA|TRBV25-1|NA|TRBJ1-1
CASSEIKGRGEAFF
TGTGCCAGCAGTGAAATAAAGGGGCGTGGTGAAGCTTTCTTT
>TRBD2|TRBV7-2|few|TRBJ2-7
CASSQGLAGAYEQYF
TGTGCCAGCAGCCAGGGACTAGCGGGAGCCTACGAGCAGTACTTC
>NA|TRBV7-6|few|TRBJ2-3
CASSLVKRRRFTDTQYF
TGTGCCAGCAGCTTAGTTAAAAGGAGACGGTTCACAGATACGCAGTATTTT
>NA|TRBV28|NA|TRBJ1-1
CASKGLPEAFF
TGTGCCAGCAAGGGCCTACCTGAAGCTTTCTTT
>TRBD2|TRBV7-2|NA|TRBJ2-5
CASSTGLAGTETQYF
TGTGCCAGCAGCACGGGACTAGCGGGAACAGAGACCCAGTACTTC
>NA|TRBV27|few|TRBJ2-3
CASSGYRTDTQYF
TGTGCCAGCAGCGGGTATCGGACAGATACGCAGTATTTT
>NA|TRBV20-1|NA|TRBJ2-1
CSARETRGSYNEQFF
TGCAGTGCTAGAGAAACTAGAGGCTCCTACAATGAGCAGTTCTTC
>NA|TRBV20-1|few|TRBJ1-2
CSARGTRSNYGYTF
TGCAGTGCTAGAGGGACACGCTCTAACTATGGCTACACCTTC
>NA|TRBV7-2|NA|TRBJ2-5
CASSLAQGETQYF
TGTGCCAGCAGCTTAGCCCAAGGGGAGACCCAGTACTTC
>TRBD2|TRBV6-1|NA|TRBJ2-3
CASSELAGGPDTQYF
TGTGCCAGCAGTGAACTAGCGGGAGGGCCAGATACGCAGTATTTT
>TRBD2|TRBV6-5|NA|TRBJ2-7
CASSLSGKTYEQYF
TGTGCCAGCAGTTTAAGCGGGAAAACCTACGAGCAGTACTTC
>TRBD2|TRBV7-2|NA|TRBJ2-3
CASSLGTSGRWPDTQYF
TGTGCCAGCAGCTTAGGAACTAGCGGGAGGTGGCCAGATACGCAGTATTTT
>NA|TRBV2|NA|TRBJ2-5
CASREPGGTQETQYF
TGTGCCAGCAGGGAACCGGGCGGAACACAAGAGACCCAGTACTTC
>TRBD1|TRBV6-1|NA|TRBJ2-5
CASSTTGYQETQYF
TGTGCCAGCAGTACGACAGGGTACCAAGAGACCCAGTACTTC